Here is one T cell receptor (beta chain) with its context. This clone's antigen is unknown. Qualities for individual bases were not recorded, and no much larger clone is one base off. These data belong to a study of cytomegalovirus exposure and HLA in healthy donors (dated by TCRdb to the late 2010s). Background for the entire study: In an earlier analysis of roughly 500 of the donors, roughly 300 Gb of sequence data and some 120 million unique TCR beta sequences from 180 million or so T cells were reported. Typing coverage varied by locus: 629-630 donors for A, B, C, DRB1 and DQB1; approximately 520 for DQA1; 606 for DPA1; roughly 450 for DPB1. The aim of the study was to test whether cataloging public T cell receptors could identify signatures of past pathogen exposure. Rather than using new phenotypic data, the later analysis identified candidate immune exposures from TCR beta sequences and from how often those sequences occurred across donors. Every repertoire in the discovery cohort had been generated on one and the same sequencing platform. An early release that covered roughly 600 HLA-typed donors contained around 300 gigabases of sequencing data and about 93 million unique TCR sequences. Donor age, sex, ethnicity and CMV serostatus were compiled alongside the repertoire data. To predict cytomegalovirus infection status, the study brought together high-throughput TCR immunosequencing, statistical association of individual TCRs with disease status, and machine learning. In a later genetic analysis, genome-wide SNP genotypes for about 55% of the roughly 670 donors were used, and that subset was treated as a discovery cohort. A separate validation cohort of roughly 120 different subjects was used in addition to the approximately 670-subject first cohort. A later analysis re-examined previously published TCR beta repertoires from 500 to 700 donors and added high-resolution HLA genotyping to investigate patterns of TCR occurrence. Of the 398 genotyped donors, roughly 85% fell in the genetic ancestry cluster associated with self-reported Caucasian donors. The study profiled the T cell repertoires of about 720 subjects by immunosequencing and related them to cytomegalovirus serostatus. An earlier analysis of nearly 600 of the donors applied high-throughput TCR beta sequencing to assess whether each TCR beta V gene segment acted as functional or pseudogenic. Because of strong linkage in the cohort, roughly 5 DR-DQ haplotypes were treated as single units for association and clustering. Across some 400 genotyped donors of the cohort, an average of approximately 220,000 unique TCR beta nucleotide sequences per donor were sequenced, and 15% to 20% of those sequences were non-productive. HLA typing covered class I and class II loci at four-digit resolution.

The cohort was made up of 666 healthy bone marrow donors. At the time of sampling, all cohort members were nominally healthy, though unrecorded immune exposures were likely present. The donor tested CMV seropositive, placing the donor among the 290 or so seropositive members of the cohort. A peripheral blood sample was collected from each donor, and TCR beta sequencing was performed on peripheral blood mononuclear cells. The Qiagen DNeasy Blood Extraction Kit was used to extract genomic DNA from the blood cell samples. The method was the immunoSEQ multiplex PCR assay. For the multiplex PCR, a mixture combining 60 forward primers for TCR Vbeta segments and 13 reverse primers for TCR Jbeta segments was used. A multiplex PCR assay on genomic DNA amplified the CDR3 region of rearranged TCR beta genes. On the Illumina HiSeq System, the amplified TCR beta libraries were sequenced as 87-base-pair reads. In the authors' own workflow: In a later analysis, some 80 million unique TCR beta chains were counted across the 690 or so repertoires, and roughly 10 million of these chains were shared by at least two donors. To remove PCR and sequencing errors, raw reads were error-corrected and collapsed into unique sequences using a nearest-neighbor algorithm that merged closely related sequences. To assign V, D and J gene segments, CDR3 sequences were aligned to IMGT reference sequences. For a sequence to be retained, a match of at least six nucleotides was required to both a V gene segment and a J gene segment. A rearrangement was called productive if the CDR3 had no stop codons and remained in frame with V and J, and every other rearrangement was called non-productive. CDR3 was defined according to IMGT convention as the region running from the second conserved V-encoded cysteine to the conserved J-encoded phenylalanine. Sequences without an unambiguous match to a single V gene segment were excluded from the earlier analysis of several hundred of the donors. An earlier analysis of a few hundred of the donors called V segments functional above 56.7% productive rearrangements and segregating when the between-donor standard deviation exceeded 5%. A statistical classification framework was developed to diagnose cytomegalovirus status using the catalog of TCR beta chain sequences. In a later analysis, TCR nucleotide sequences were compared against IMGT/GENE-DB human TR gene sequences so that V and J genes could be assigned. In a later analysis, CDR3 sequences and most-parsimonious VDJ recombination scenarios were assigned using the TCRdist pipeline. A later analysis defined each TCR beta chain by its CDR3 amino acid sequence plus V-gene family, and excluded reads lacking a unique V-gene family. As a way to deal with suspected cross-contamination and a sequencing artifact, a later analysis dropped more than 500 nucleotide sequences that were highly shared and had low generation probability. A later analysis calculated a clonal expansion index for each public chain from normalized within-repertoire ranks of inferred template counts. A later analysis computed generation probabilities with a VDJ recombination model fitted to out-of-frame rearrangements, and checked the results against IGoR. Hypergeometric tests were used in a later analysis to score TCR-TCR, TCR-HLA and TCR-CMV co-occurrence, with a repertoire-size bias correction applied to the TCR pairs. In a later analysis, false discovery rates were estimated by permuting HLA or CMV assignments 20 times. In a later analysis, co-occurring TCRs were grouped using DBSCAN, and TCRdist sequence similarity was added for clustering within HLA-allele-positive subsets. For co-occurrence clustering, repertoires with fewer than 30,000 or more than 120,000 public chains were excluded, along with a handful of repertoires with anomalous nucleotide sharing. The table was pulled from immuneACCESS by TCRdb, which kept in-frame rearrangements only. Such tables lose some clones; where checked, under half of the loss comes from unresolved V genes, and the rest has no known cause. V and J calls and clone size come straight from that table; D and trimming were deduced from the DNA. The sample table contains about 180,000 clones; only one count was recorded for 75% to 85% of them. Of the sample, just under 5% falls within the top ten clones.

For CDR1 and CDR2, the germline V gene (reference sequence) lists LNHDA and SQIVND. The CDR3 runs 13 residues from the cysteine to the phenylalanine. Here the CDR3 DNA is all that survives: 39 bases in frame from base 1. Relative to germline, V is 7 bases shorter and J is 4 bases shorter, with 10 bases between their ends. Broader findings and caveats from the paper: At a false discovery rate of 0.05, a later analysis linked under 20,000 TCR beta sequences to specific HLA alleles. Roughly uniform sequencing depth across donors was assumed in presence/absence analyses, although this assumption may not hold. In both the original and validation cohorts, the classifier was reported to diagnose cytomegalovirus status with high specificity and sensitivity. Some IMGT-functional V segments, including TRBV6-2 and TRBV6-3, could not be distinguished by the 87-base-pair reads and were therefore excluded. In vitro tests confirmed that a few of the cytomegalovirus-associated TCR beta chains recognize cytomegalovirus antigens. The sequencing pipeline was judged likely to have produced a cluster of highly shared sequence variants as a technical artifact. Because counts were too low, approximately 18 rarely observed V segments, including chromosome 9 orphons, were excluded from the earlier analysis of 587 of the donors. Across donors, most TCR sequences were observed very rarely, whereas some public TCRs were present in many individuals. Only TCR beta chains were sequenced in this cohort, and the absence of alpha or paired-chain data limited detectable features. Linkage disequilibrium might explain the correlated functional status among segregating V segments, but an unknown experimental factor could not be ruled out. Compared with equally common non-associated chains, HLA-associated TCR beta chains in a later analysis were more clonally expanded and had lower generation probabilities. According to a later genetic analysis, donors in an Asian-associated ancestry cluster had fewer N-insertions in productive TCRs than the roughly 670-donor mean. In a later analysis, TCR association rates were found to vary across HLA loci, with the most associated TCRs seen for DRB1 alleles and the fewest for HLA-C alleles. Assigning TCR associations to individual alleles was difficult when HLA alleles, especially DR and DQ, strongly co-occurred. In an earlier analysis of approximately 590 of the donors, most TCR beta V segments were observed in productive rearrangements about 87% or about 30% of the time, broadly matching IMGT annotations. Most CMV-associated TCR beta chains appeared to be HLA-restricted in a later analysis, and the HLA associations seemed to be driven largely by CMV exposure. The study gave a list of more than 150 TCR beta chains associated with cytomegalovirus. CMV serostatus was the only immune exposure information available for the cohort. A later genetic analysis associated a missense DCLRE1C variant with V-gene and J-gene trimming of TCR beta chains, and an independent cohort replicated the association. A further reported finding was that TCR beta sequences accurately predicted the HLA-A and HLA-B alleles for most subjects in the first cohort. The authors suggested that the approach could potentially be generalized to other disease states and immunological phenotypes. Because HLA typing was unavailable for some donors at each locus, only the typed subset was used in association tests. According to a later analysis, parvovirus B19, influenza, CMV and Epstein-Barr virus appeared linked to several top co-occurrence clusters.

The sample taken for sequencing was PBMCs. The chain was built from TRBV19 and TRBJ1-4, with an unclear D gene assignment. The sequence derives from a woman aged 18-35 years in good health and CMV-seropositive. The CDR3 protein: CASTDSFNEKLFF. The nucleotide sequence reads TGTGCCAGTACTGACTCTTTTAATGAAAAACTGTTTTTT. Beyond the CDR3, the reference TRBV19 and TRBJ1-4 genes provide the residues; the full variable domain reads: DGGITQSPKYLFRKEGQNVTLSCEQNLNHDAMYWYRQDPGQGLRLIYYSQIVNDFQKGDIAEGYSVSREKKESFPLTVTSAQKNPTAFYLCASTDSFNEKLFFGSGTQLSVL.